Included here is one T cell receptor (beta chain) sequence, with context. Assay: immunoSEQ multiplex PCR; the TCRdb copy retains only in-frame clones and omits some. The sample shows about 170,000 clones, 88% of them seen only once. The CDR3 sequence is 13 residues long. In germline, CDR1 is MNHEY, CDR2 SMNVEV (reference sequence). Trimming pared 6 bases from V and 6 bases from J, leaving 14 bases between. This record belongs to a study of blood T cell repertoires in COVID-19. The V call is TRBV27, the J call TRBJ1-1; D gene unclear. The source material was peripheral blood. The TCR sequence derives from a man aged 50-59 years who had recovered from COVID-19. The CDR3 DNA reads TGTGCCAGCAGGTCGGGTGTCTCGCCTGAAGCTTTCTTT. Amino acid sequence: CASRSGVSPEAFF.